This paragraph reports one TCR beta chain. As yet, its antigen is unknown. TCRdb derives one entry per CDR3 protein from the 5' RACE reads, leaving out DNA. With approximately 170,000 distinct CDR3 sequences in the sample, the ten largest clones hold around 20%. The data were taken from a study of T cells expressing NK-cell markers. CDR3 size: 14 residues. Germline lookup yields CDR1 MNHNS and CDR2 SASEGT. Study observations and caveats: Questions lingered over whether expanded NKG2C+ T cell clones were HCMV-specific. Roughly 1.0-7.0% of CD8+ T cells in several donors belonged to dominant NKG2C+ clonotypes.

Sequenced material: blood T cells: a sorted CD56 or NKG2C T cell subset, CD4+ or CD8+ T cells, or bulk PBMC T cells (not recorded which). The chain carries TRBV6-1 and TRBJ1-4; the TRBD1 assignment by TCRdb is unverifiable without DNA. This clonotype was sampled from a man aged 18-75 years in good health. Here the CDR3 reads CASSEGARGEKLFF.